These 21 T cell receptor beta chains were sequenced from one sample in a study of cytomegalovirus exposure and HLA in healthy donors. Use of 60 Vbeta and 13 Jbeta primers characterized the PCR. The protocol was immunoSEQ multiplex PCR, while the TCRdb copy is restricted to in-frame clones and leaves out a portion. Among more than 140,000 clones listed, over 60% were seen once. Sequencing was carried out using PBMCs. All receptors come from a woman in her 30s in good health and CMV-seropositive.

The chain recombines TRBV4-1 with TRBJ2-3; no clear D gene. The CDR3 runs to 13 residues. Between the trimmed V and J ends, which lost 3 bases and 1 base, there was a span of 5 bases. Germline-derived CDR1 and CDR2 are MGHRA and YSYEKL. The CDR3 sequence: CASSHLRTDTQYF. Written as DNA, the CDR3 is TGCGCCAGCAGCCATCTCCGCACAGATACGCAGTATTTT.

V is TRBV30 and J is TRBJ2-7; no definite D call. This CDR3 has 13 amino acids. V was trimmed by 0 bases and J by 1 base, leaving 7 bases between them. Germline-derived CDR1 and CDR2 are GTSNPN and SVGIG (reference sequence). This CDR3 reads CAWSVIASYEQYF. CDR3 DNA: TGTGCCTGGAGTGTAATAGCATCCTACGAGCAGTACTTC.

The CDR3 sequence is CSGRLAGGKWNEQFF. The CDR3 nucleotides read TGCAGCGGGCGACTAGCGGGAGGAAAATGGAATGAGCAGTTCTTC. The chain has TRBV29-1 and TRBJ2-1, with 13 bases that match TRBD2. The germline gives CDR1 SQVTM, CDR2 ANQGSEA. Trimming cost V 7 bases and J 7 bases; bases outside gene matches: 10. CDR3 length: 15 residues.

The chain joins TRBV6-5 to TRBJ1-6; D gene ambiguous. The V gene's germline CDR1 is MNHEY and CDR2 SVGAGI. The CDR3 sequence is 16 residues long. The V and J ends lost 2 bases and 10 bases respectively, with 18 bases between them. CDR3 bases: TGTGCCAGCAGTTACAGTTTTGGAGAGCTCGGATCACCCCTCCACTTT. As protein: CASSYSFGELGSPLHF.

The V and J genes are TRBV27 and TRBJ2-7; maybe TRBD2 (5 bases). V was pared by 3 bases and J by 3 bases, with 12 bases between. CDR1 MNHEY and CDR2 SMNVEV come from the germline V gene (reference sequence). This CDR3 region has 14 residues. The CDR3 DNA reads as TGTGCCAGCAGTTTGAGGGCAGGCGACTACGAGCAGTACTTC. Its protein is CASSLRAGDYEQYF.

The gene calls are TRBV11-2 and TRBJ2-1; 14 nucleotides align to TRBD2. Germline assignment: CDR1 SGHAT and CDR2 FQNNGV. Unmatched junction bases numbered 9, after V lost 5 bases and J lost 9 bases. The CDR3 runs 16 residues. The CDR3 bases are TGTGCCAGCAGCCCTATGGGACTAGCGGGAGTAGGTGAGCAGTTCTTC. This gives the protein CASSPMGLAGVGEQFF.

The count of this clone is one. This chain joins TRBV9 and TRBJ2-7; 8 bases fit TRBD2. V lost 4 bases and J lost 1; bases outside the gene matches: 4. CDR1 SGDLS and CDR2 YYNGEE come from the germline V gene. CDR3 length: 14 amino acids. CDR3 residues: CASSPSGGSYEQYF. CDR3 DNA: TGTGCCAGCAGCCCCTCGGGAGGGTCCTACGAGCAGTACTTC.

CDR3: CASSIGQSTDTQYF. The CDR3 DNA follows: TGTGCCAGTAGTATCGGACAAAGCACAGATACGCAGTATTTT. This chain joins TRBV19 and TRBJ2-3; D may be TRBD1 (5 bases). Trimming stripped 3 bases from V and 0 bases from J, with 7 bases between. Germline V gene sequence: CDR1 LNHDA, CDR2 SQIVND (reference sequence). The CDR3 has 14 residues.

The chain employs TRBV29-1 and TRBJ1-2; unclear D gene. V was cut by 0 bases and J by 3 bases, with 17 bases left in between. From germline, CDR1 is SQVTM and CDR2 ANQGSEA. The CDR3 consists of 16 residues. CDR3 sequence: CSVEDLGEGSDYGYTF. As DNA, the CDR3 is TGCAGCGTTGAAGATCTTGGAGAGGGCTCGGACTATGGCTACACCTTC.

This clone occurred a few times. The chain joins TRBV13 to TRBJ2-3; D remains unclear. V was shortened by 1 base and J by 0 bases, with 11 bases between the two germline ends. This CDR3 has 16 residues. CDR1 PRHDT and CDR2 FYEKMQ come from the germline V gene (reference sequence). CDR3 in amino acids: CASSLVAAASTDTQYF. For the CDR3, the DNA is TGTGCCAGCAGCTTAGTCGCGGCGGCTAGCACAGATACGCAGTATTTT. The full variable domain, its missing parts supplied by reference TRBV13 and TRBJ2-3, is AAGVIQSPRHLIKEKRETATLKCYPIPRHDTVYWYQQGPGQDPQFLISFYEKMQSDKGSIPDRFSAQQFSDYHSELNMSSLELGDSALYFCASSLVAAASTDTQYFGPGTRLTVL.

The CDR3 spells CAWSANLQGRGMGGRRSNQPQHF. The CDR3 coding sequence is TGTGCCTGGAGTGCGAACTTGCAGGGACGGGGTATGGGTGGGAGGAGAAGCAATCAGCCCCAGCATTTT. The chain is built from TRBV30 and TRBJ1-5; TRBD1 is a possible D gene (5 bases). The V and J ends lost 1 base and 1 base respectively, with 35 bases between them. The CDR3 contains 23 residues. Germline loops: CDR1 GTSNPN, CDR2 SVGIG (reference sequence).

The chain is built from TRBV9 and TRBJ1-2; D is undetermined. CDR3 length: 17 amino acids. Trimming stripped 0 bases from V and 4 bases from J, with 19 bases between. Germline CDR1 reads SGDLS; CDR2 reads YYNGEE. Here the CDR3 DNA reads TGTGCCAGCAGCGTAGAGGCGGGGAGACGCTCGGGCTATGGCTACACCTTC. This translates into CASSVEAGRRSGYGYTF.

The CDR3 nucleotides are TGTGCCAGCAGCGTAGCTGCGGCGTACGACTATGGCTACACCTTC. Translation: CASSVAAAYDYGYTF. V usage is TRBV9 and J usage is TRBJ1-2, with D unresolved. V lost 0 bases and J lost 3, with 12 bases in between. Germline V lookup: CDR1 SGDLS, CDR2 YYNGEE. This CDR3 contains 15 residues.

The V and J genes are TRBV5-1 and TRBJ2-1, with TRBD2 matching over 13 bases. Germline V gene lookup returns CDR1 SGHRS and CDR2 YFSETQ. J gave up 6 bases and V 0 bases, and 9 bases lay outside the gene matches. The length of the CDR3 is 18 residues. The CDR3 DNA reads TGCGCCAGCAGCTTGGCCATACTAGCGGGGGGGCCCGTCAATGAGCAGTTCTTC. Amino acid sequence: CASSLAILAGGPVNEQFF. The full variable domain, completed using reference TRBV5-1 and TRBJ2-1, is KAGVTQTPRYLIKTRGQQVTLSCSPISGHRSVSWYQQTPGQGLQFLFEYFSETQRNKGNFPGRFSGRQFSNSRSEMNVSTLELGDSALYLCASSLAILAGGPVNEQFFGPGTRLTVL.

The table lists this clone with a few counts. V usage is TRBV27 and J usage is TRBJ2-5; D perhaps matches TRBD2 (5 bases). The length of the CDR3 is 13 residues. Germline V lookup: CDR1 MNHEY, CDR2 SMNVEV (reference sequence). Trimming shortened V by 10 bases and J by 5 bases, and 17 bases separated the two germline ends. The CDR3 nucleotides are TGTGCCACTCAACGGGGTCGGTGGGAGACCCAGTACTTC. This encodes CATQRGRWETQYF.

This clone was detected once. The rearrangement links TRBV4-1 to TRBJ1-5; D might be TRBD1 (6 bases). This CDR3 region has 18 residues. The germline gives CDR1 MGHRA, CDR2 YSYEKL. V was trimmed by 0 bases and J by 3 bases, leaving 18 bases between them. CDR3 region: CASSQEPGGGWDNQPQHF. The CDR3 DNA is TGCGCCAGCAGCCAAGAACCAGGTGGGGGCTGGGACAATCAGCCCCAGCATTTT.

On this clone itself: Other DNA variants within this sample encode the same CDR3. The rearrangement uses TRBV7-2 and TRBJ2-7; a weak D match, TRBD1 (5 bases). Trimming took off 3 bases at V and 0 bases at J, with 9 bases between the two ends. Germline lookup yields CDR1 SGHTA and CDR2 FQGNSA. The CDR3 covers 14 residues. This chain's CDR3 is CASSFQGSSYEQYF. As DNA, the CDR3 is TGTGCCAGCAGCTTCCAGGGAAGCTCCTACGAGCAGTACTTC.

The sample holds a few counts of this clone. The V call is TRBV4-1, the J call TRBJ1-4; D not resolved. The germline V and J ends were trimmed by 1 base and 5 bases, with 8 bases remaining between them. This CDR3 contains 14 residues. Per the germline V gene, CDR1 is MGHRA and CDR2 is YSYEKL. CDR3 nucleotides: TGCGCCAGCAGCCAAGGGGCTGAGAATGAAAAACTGTTTTTT. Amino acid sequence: CASSQGAENEKLFF.

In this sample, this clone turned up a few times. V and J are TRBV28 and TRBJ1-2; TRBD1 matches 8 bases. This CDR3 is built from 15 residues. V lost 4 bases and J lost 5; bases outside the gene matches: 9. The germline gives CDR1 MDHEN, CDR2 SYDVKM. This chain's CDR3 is CASSYTGQGGYGYTF. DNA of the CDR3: TGTGCCAGCAGTTATACCGGACAGGGAGGGTATGGCTACACCTTC.

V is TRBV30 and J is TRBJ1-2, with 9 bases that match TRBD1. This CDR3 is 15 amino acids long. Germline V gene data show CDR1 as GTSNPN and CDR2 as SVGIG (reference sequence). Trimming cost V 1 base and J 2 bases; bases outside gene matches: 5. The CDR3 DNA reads TGTGCCTGGAGTGGCCTTGGACAGGGGAACTATGGCTACACCTTC. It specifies CAWSGLGQGNYGYTF.

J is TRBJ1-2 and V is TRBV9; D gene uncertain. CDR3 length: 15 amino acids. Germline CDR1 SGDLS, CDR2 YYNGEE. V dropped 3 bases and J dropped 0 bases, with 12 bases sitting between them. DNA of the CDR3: TGTGCCAGCAGCGCACAGACGTTAGCTAACTATGGCTACACCTTC. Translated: CASSAQTLANYGYTF.